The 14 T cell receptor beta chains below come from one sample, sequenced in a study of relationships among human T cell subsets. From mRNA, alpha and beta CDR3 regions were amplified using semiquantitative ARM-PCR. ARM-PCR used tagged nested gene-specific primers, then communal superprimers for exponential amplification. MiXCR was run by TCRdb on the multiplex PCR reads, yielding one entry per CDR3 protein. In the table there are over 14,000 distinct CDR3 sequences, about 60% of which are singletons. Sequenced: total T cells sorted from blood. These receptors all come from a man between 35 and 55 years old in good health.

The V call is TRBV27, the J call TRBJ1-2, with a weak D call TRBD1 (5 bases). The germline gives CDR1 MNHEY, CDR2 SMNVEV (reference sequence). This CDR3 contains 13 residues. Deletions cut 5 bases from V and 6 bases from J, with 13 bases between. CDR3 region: CASSAGQYDGYTF. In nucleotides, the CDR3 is TGTGCCAGCAGTGCCGGACAATACGATGGCTACACCTTC.

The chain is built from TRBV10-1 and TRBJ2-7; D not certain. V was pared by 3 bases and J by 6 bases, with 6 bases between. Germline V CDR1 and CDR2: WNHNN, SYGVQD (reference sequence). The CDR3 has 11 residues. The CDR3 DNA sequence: TGCGCCAGCAGTGAAGGTTTCGAGCAGTACTTC. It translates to CASSEGFEQYF.

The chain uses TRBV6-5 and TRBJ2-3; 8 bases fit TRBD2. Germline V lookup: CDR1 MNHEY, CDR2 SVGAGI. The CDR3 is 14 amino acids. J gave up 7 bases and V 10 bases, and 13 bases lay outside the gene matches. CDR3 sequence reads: CATLTGTRDYTQYF. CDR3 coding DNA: TGTGCCACCCTAACCGGGACTAGAGATTATACGCAGTATTTT.

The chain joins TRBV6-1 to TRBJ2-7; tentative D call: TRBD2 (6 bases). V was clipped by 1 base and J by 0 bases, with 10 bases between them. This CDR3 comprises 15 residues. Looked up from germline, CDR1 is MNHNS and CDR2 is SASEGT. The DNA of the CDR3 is TGTGCCAGCAGTGAAGGGACTACGAGCTCCTACGAGCAGTACTTC. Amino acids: CASSEGTTSSYEQYF.

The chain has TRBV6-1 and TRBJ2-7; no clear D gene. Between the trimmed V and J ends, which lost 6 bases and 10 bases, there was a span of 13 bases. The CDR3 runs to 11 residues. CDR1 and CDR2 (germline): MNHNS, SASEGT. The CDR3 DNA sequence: TGTGCCAGCAGACATGACCCCTACCAGTACTTC. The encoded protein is CASRHDPYQYF.

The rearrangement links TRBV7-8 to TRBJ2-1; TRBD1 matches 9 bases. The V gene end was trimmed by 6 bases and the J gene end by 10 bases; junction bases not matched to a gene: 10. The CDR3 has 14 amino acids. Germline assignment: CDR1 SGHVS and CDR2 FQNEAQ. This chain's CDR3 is CASSGTGQSGEQFF. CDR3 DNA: TGTGCCAGCAGTGGGACAGGGCAATCAGGGGAGCAGTTCTTC. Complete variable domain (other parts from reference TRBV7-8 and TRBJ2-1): GAGVSQSPRYKVAKRGQDVALRCDPISGHVSLFWYQQALGQGPEFLTYFQNEAQLDKSGLPSDRFFAERPEGSVSTLKIQRTQQEDSAVYLCASSGTGQSGEQFFGPGTRLTVL.

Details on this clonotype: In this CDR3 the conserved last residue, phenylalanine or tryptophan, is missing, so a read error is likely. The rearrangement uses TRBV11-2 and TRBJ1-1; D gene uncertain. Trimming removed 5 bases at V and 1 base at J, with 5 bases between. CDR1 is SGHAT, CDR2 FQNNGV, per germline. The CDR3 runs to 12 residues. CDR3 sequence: CASSPWNTEAFL. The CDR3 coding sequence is TGTGCCAGCAGCCCCTGGAACACTGAAGCTTTCCTT.

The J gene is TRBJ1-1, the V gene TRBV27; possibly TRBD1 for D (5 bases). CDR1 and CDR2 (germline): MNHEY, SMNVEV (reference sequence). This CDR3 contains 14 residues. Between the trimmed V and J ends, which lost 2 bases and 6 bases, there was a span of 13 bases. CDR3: CASSLGQGVAEAFF. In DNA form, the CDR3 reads TGTGCCAGCAGTTTAGGCCAGGGAGTAGCTGAAGCTTTCTTT.

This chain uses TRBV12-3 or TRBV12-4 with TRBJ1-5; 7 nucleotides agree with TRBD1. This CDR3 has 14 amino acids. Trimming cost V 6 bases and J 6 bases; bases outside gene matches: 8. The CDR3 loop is CASSRQGSSQPQHF. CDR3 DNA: TGTGCCAGCAGCCGACAGGGATCGAGTCAGCCCCAGCATTTT.

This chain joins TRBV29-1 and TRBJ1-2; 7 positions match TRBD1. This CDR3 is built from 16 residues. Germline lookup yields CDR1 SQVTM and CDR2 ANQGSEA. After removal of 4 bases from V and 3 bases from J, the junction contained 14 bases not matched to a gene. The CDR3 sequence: CSVGTRLRGRDYGYTF. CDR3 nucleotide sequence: TGCAGCGTTGGGACCCGGTTAAGGGGGCGCGACTATGGCTACACCTTC.

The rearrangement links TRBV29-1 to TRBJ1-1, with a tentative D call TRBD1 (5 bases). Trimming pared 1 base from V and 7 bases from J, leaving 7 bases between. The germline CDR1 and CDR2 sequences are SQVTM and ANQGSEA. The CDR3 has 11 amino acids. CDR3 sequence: CSVEVGGEAFF. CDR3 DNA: TGCAGCGTTGAAGTGGGGGGTGAAGCTTTCTTT.

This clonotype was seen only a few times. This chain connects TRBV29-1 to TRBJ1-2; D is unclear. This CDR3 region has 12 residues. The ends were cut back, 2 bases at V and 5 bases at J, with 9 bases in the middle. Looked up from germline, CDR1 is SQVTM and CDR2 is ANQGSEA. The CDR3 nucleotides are TGCAGCGTTGAACGTTCCGGGTATGGCTACACCTTC. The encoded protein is CSVERSGYGYTF.

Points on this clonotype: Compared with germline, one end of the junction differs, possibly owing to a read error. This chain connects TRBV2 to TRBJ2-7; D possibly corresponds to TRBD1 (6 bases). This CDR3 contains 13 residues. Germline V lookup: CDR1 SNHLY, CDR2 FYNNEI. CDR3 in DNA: TGCACCAGCAGCTACAGGGCGGCCTACGAGCAGTACTTC. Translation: CTSSYRAAYEQYF.

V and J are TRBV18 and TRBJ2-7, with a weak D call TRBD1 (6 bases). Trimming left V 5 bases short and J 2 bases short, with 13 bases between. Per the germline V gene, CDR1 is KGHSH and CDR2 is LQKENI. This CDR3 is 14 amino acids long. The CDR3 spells CASSVTGSAYEQYF. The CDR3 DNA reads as TGTGCCAGCTCAGTTACAGGGTCTGCCTACGAGCAGTACTTC.